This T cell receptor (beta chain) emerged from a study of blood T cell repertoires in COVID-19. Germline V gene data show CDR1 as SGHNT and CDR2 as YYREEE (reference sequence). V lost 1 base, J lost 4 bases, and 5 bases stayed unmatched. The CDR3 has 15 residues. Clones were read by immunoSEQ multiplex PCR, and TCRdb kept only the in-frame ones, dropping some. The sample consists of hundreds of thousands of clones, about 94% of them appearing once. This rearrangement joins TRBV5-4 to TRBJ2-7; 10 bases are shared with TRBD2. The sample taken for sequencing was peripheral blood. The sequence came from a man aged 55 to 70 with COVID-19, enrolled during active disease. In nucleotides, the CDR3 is TGTGCCAGCAGCTTGCCTAGCGGGAGAGATTACGAGCAGTACTTC. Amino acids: CASSLPSGRDYEQYF.